This T cell receptor beta chain originates from a study of spatial heterogeneity in lung cancer. TCRdb analysed the 5' RACE reads with MiXCR anew, one entry per CDR3 protein. The sample shows 49,000 or so distinct CDR3 sequences, 10% to 15% of them seen only once. Time point indicated: blood at routine non-recurrence follow-up after resection. This clonotype turned up a few times. The V gene's germline CDR1 is SGHTA and CDR2 FQGNSA. The CDR3 is 15 amino acids. The V gene end was trimmed by 5 bases and the J gene end by 9 bases; junction bases not matched to a gene: 9. The TCR was taken from a male donor with early-stage non-small cell lung cancer. This rearrangement joins TRBV7-2 to TRBJ2-1; TRBD2 matches at 11 bases. The sample here was PBMCs, taken at follow-up. The CDR3 DNA reads as TGTGCCAGCAGCCCGCTAGCGGGAGGAGGAGGTGAGCAGTTCTTC. It is translated as CASSPLAGGGGEQFF.